This entry lists 30 T cell receptor beta chains sequenced from one sample in a study of T-cell memory formation after mild COVID-19. Each CDR3 protein is one row after TCRdb ran MiXCR on the 5' RACE reads. The table includes tens of thousands of distinct CDR3 sequences, over 5% detected once. Sequencing input: PBMCs or a T cell subset sorted from them (not recorded which). The receptors shown here come from an adult who had mild COVID-19 (a few samples of this study predate the infection). Cell type and time point are not known.

This clonotype was observed many times. The chain recombines TRBV7-9 with TRBJ1-3, with D uncertain. The CDR3 spans 13 residues. V lost 2 bases, J lost 1 base, and 3 bases lay in between. Germline loops: CDR1 SEHNR, CDR2 FQNEAQ (reference sequence). For the CDR3, the DNA is TGTGCCAGCAGCTTATCGTCTGGAAACACCATATATTTT. This sequence encodes CASSLSSGNTIYF.

In its sample, this clonotype was seen a few times. The chain employs TRBV21-1 and TRBJ2-1; TRBD1 is taken as the D call from the table, unchecked against the DNA. TRBV21-1 represents a pseudogene. The CDR3 sequence is 16 residues long. CDR3 protein: CASSNVHPDKYNEQFF. The CDR3 bases are TGTGCCAGCAGCAACGTTCACCCGGACAAATACAATGAGCAGTTCTTC.

This clonotype was recorded a few times. This chain connects TRBV6-5 to TRBJ2-1; 7 positions match TRBD1. The CDR3 loop spans 14 amino acids. Looked up from germline, CDR1 is MNHEY and CDR2 is SVGAGI. The trim removed 2 bases at V and 5 bases at J, leaving 3 bases unmatched. This chain's CDR3 is CASSYDRVHNEQFF. CDR3 nucleotide sequence: TGTGCCAGCAGTTACGACAGGGTCCACAATGAGCAGTTCTTC.

This clonotype appeared many times. At one boundary the junction diverges from the germline segment, which might be a read error. The chain has TRBV5-1 and TRBJ2-5; D is perhaps TRBD1 or TRBD2 (6 bases each). The CDR3 sequence is 14 residues long. Germline V gene sequence: CDR1 SGHRS, CDR2 YFSETQ. The CDR3 loop is CASSLATGGETQYF. CDR3 bases: TGCGCCAGCAGTTTGGCAACCGGGGGCGAGACCCAGTACTTC.

At least ten counts were recorded for this clonotype. The chain carries TRBV12-3 or TRBV12-4 and TRBJ1-4; perhaps TRBD1 as D (5 bases). CDR3 length: 14 amino acids. Deletions cut 6 bases from V and 7 bases from J, with 15 bases between. This CDR3 is CASSGDGVGEKLFF. In DNA form, the CDR3 reads TGTGCCAGCAGCGGGGACGGAGTTGGTGAAAAACTGTTTTTT.

This clonotype was detected only a few times. The chain employs TRBV24-1 and TRBJ1-2; D unresolved. With 4 bases removed from V and 4 bases from J, the gap between germline ends came to 6 bases. This CDR3 is built from 12 residues. Germline CDR1 KGHDR, CDR2 SFDVKD. For the CDR3, the DNA is TGTGCCACCAGTGAAGCGGGCTATGGCTACACCTTC. Protein product: CATSEAGYGYTF.

This clonotype was detected a few times. The chain employs TRBV9 and TRBJ2-1, with 10 bases lining up with TRBD2. J lost 5 bases, V lost 0 bases, and 11 bases had no gene match. Germline V gives CDR1 SGDLS, CDR2 YYNGEE. The CDR3 totals 18 residues. The CDR3 DNA reads TGTGCCAGCAGCGTAGCGGTAGCGGGAGGATATGGGAACAATGAGCAGTTCTTC. Translating gives CASSVAVAGGYGNNEQFF.

This clonotype was recorded at least ten times. The rearrangement links TRBV7-8 to TRBJ2-7; D might be TRBD1 or TRBD2, each matching 5 bases. The V end was cut by 6 bases, the J end by 0 bases, with 12 bases between. This CDR3 region has 14 residues. Germline V gene sequence: CDR1 SGHVS, CDR2 FQNEAQ. CDR3 coding DNA: TGTGCCAGCAGATGGGACCGGAGCTCCTACGAGCAGTACTTC. It yields the protein CASRWDRSSYEQYF.

This clonotype was counted a few times. The V call is TRBV2, the J call TRBJ2-4; weak D call: TRBD2 (6 bases). The CDR3 loop spans 15 amino acids. Trimming left V 7 bases short and J 14 bases short, with 27 bases between. Germline assignment: CDR1 SNHLY and CDR2 FYNNEI. The CDR3 loop is CASKEGWSREKGKYF. In DNA, the CDR3 is TGTGCCAGCAAGGAGGGGTGGTCCCGGGAGAAAGGGAAGTACTTC.

This clonotype was counted a few times. V and J are TRBV6-2 or TRBV6-3 and TRBJ2-7, with D perhaps TRBD2 (5 bases). V lost 3 bases, J lost 3 bases, and 12 bases lay in between. CDR3 length: 14 amino acids. Germline values: CDR1 MNHEY, CDR2 SVGEGT. CDR3 bases: TGTGCCAGCAGTTATGACTGGCGGGTCTACGAGCAGTACTTC. Translation: CASSYDWRVYEQYF.

This clonotype has a count of ten or more. The CDR3 sequence: CASLCNWGQQTGRVSYNSPLHF. DNA of the CDR3: TGTGCCAGCCTCTGTAATTGGGGACAGCAAACCGGACGGGTCTCCTATAATTCACCCCTCCACTTT. The chain carries TRBV9 and TRBJ1-6; TRBD1 aligns across 7 bases. Germline values: CDR1 SGDLS, CDR2 YYNGEE. This CDR3 region has 22 residues. Losses at the gene ends were 7 bases for V and 0 bases for J; bases not matched to a gene: 25.

In its sample, this clonotype was seen a few times. The chain has TRBV20-1 and TRBJ1-2, with D maybe TRBD1 (5 bases). CDR3 length: 14 residues. V was clipped by 6 bases and J by 8 bases, with 22 bases between them. Germline V lookup: CDR1 DFQATT, CDR2 SNEGSKA (reference sequence). The CDR3 DNA sequence: TGCAGTGCGGGTTCTTCAGGGATAAGGGGCGGCTACACCTTC. Translating it yields CSAGSSGIRGGYTF.

This clonotype came up a few times. The chain combines TRBV27 with TRBJ2-3; perhaps TRBD1 as D (5 bases). This CDR3 region has 15 residues. V lost 5 bases and J lost 1, with 13 bases in between. Germline lookup yields CDR1 MNHEY and CDR2 SMNVEV (reference sequence). This chain's CDR3 is CASSHRTSGTDTQYF. CDR3 nucleotide sequence: TGTGCCAGCAGTCACAGGACCTCCGGCACAGATACGCAGTATTTT.

This clonotype has at least ten counts. V is TRBV10-3 and J is TRBJ2-3; 12 positions match TRBD2. Looked up from germline, CDR1 is ENHRY and CDR2 is SYGVKD. V lost 3 bases, J lost 2 bases, and 9 bases stayed unmatched. The CDR3 runs to 18 residues. DNA for the CDR3: TGTGCCATCAGTGAACTACCGACTAGCGGGGGAAACACAGATACGCAGTATTTT. It codes for CAISELPTSGGNTDTQYF.

This clonotype was picked up a small number of times. This chain uses TRBV19 with TRBJ2-7; 7 bases line up with TRBD1. Germline CDR1 and CDR2: LNHDA and SQIVND (reference sequence). The junction had 12 bases not matched to a gene; V was cut back by 4 bases and J by 6 bases. There are 15 residues in the CDR3. The CDR3 DNA reads TGTGCCAGTAGTACACGACAGGGTCTCCCTCGCGAGCAGTACTTC. Protein: CASSTRQGLPREQYF.

This clonotype showed up many times. The J gene is TRBJ2-4, the V gene TRBV7-2, with D unresolved. Germline loops: CDR1 SGHTA, CDR2 FQGNSA. Trimming cost V 1 base and J 3 bases, with 10 bases left between them. CDR3 length: 15 amino acids. The CDR3 here is CASSLVSGFKNIQYF. The CDR3 DNA reads as TGTGCCAGCAGCTTAGTCTCTGGTTTCAAAAACATTCAGTACTTC.

This chain joins TRBV12-3 or TRBV12-4 and TRBJ2-3; weak D call: TRBD1 (6 bases). The V gene lost 7 bases and the J gene lost 12 bases, with 20 bases spanning the gap. This CDR3 region has 13 residues. CDR3 sequence: CASTITRGPTQYF. For the CDR3, the DNA is TGTGCCAGCACCATCACCAGGGGTCCTACCCAGTATTTT.

The chain combines TRBV11-3 with TRBJ2-5; D not resolved. The CDR3 totals 13 residues. With 2 bases removed from V and 4 bases from J, the gap between germline ends came to 8 bases. Germline loops: CDR1 SGHNT, CDR2 YENEEA. The CDR3 region is CASSLTSAETQYF. The DNA for the CDR3 is TGTGCCAGCAGCTTAACCAGTGCAGAGACCCAGTACTTC.

This clonotype has just a few counts. The CDR3 DNA is TGTGCCAGCAGTGAATATCTAGGACAGTCGGGGGGAAACACCATATATTTT. Encoded protein: CASSEYLGQSGGNTIYF. The chain employs TRBV25-1 and TRBJ1-3, with D possibly matching TRBD1 (6 bases). Germline CDR1 is MGHDK and CDR2 is SYGVNS. CDR3 length: 17 amino acids. The ends were cut back, 0 bases at V and 4 bases at J, with 16 bases in the middle.

The chain combines TRBV7-3 with TRBJ2-1, with 8 bases matching TRBD2. The CDR3 has 13 amino acids. J gave up 12 bases and V 2 bases, and 6 bases lay outside the gene matches. Germline CDR1 SGHTA, CDR2 FQGTGA. In nucleotides, the CDR3 is TGTGCCAGCAGCTTACCTACGGGGGGGCCGCAGTTCTTC. It is translated as CASSLPTGGPQFF. The entire variable domain, with the rest obtained from reference TRBV7-3 and TRBJ2-1, is as follows: GAGVSQTPSNKVTEKGKYVELRCDPISGHTALYWYRQSLGQGPEFLIYFQGTGAADDSGLPNDRFFAVRPEGSVSTLKIQRTERGDSAVYLCASSLPTGGPQFFGPGTRLTVL.

The V call is TRBV7-2, the J call TRBJ2-2; 10 nucleotides line up with TRBD2. CDR1 SGHTA and CDR2 FQGNSA come from the germline V gene. After removal of 0 bases from V and 6 bases from J, the junction contained 10 bases not matched to a gene. The CDR3 covers 18 residues. CDR3 protein: CASSLAVTSGMRAGELFF. DNA of the CDR3: TGTGCCAGCAGCTTAGCCGTCACTAGCGGGATGAGGGCCGGGGAGCTGTTTTTT.

This clonotype appeared many times. The chain recombines TRBV20-1 with TRBJ2-3; 7 nucleotides match TRBD1. J lost 2 bases, V lost 0 bases, and 5 bases had no gene match. The V gene's germline CDR1 is DFQATT and CDR2 SNEGSKA (reference sequence). The CDR3 sequence is 15 residues long. CDR3 sequence: CSARDLTGSTDTQYF. The CDR3 coding sequence is TGCAGTGCTAGAGATCTGACAGGGTCCACAGATACGCAGTATTTT.

The chain joins TRBV3-1 to TRBJ2-1; either TRBD1 or TRBD2 may fit D (6 bases each). The germline V gene has CDR1 LGHDT and CDR2 YNNKEL (reference sequence). V was shortened by 0 bases and J by 9 bases, with 18 bases between the two germline ends. The CDR3 covers 16 residues. CDR3 coding DNA: TGTGCCAGCAGCCAAGATCTTGTGGGAAAGGGGGGTGAGCAGTTCTTC. Its protein product is CASSQDLVGKGGEQFF.

In its sample, this clonotype was seen a few times. The V call is TRBV3-1, the J call TRBJ1-2, with no clear D. In germline, CDR1 is LGHDT, CDR2 YNNKEL (reference sequence). The length of the CDR3 is 12 residues. V lost 1 base to trimming and J lost 4 bases, with 4 bases between them. CDR3 DNA: TGTGCCAGCAGCCAAGGCCGCTATGGCTACACCTTC. Translated: CASSQGRYGYTF.

This clonotype was detected many times. The chain is built from TRBV4-1 and TRBJ2-2; D possibly corresponds to TRBD1 (5 bases). The CDR3 sequence is 17 residues long. The V gene lost 1 base and the J gene lost 7 bases, with 19 bases spanning the gap. CDR1 is MGHRA, CDR2 YSYEKL, per germline. The CDR3 DNA sequence: TGCGCCAGCAGCCAAGCCCCCAGGCCAGGGTTGATCGGGGAGCTGTTTTTT. This translates into CASSQAPRPGLIGELFF.

In its sample, this clonotype was seen many times. This chain joins TRBV12-3 or TRBV12-4 and TRBJ2-5; no definite D call. Trimming left V 6 bases short and J 5 bases short, with 7 bases between. The CDR3 contains 11 residues. The CDR3: CASSIGETQYF. CDR3 nucleotides: TGTGCCAGCAGCATAGGGGAGACCCAGTACTTC.

This clonotype appeared many times. CDR3 bases: TGTGCCAGCAGCTACCGGTGGGAGCAGTACTTC. It yields the protein CASSYRWEQYF. This chain links TRBV5-6 with TRBJ2-7; D is undetermined. Trimming pared 3 bases from V and 7 bases from J, leaving 8 bases between. This CDR3 has 11 residues. The germline V gene has CDR1 SGHDT and CDR2 YYEEEE.

The genes are TRBV2 and TRBJ2-7; 8 bases fit TRBD1. The CDR3 runs 14 residues. In germline, CDR1 is SNHLY, CDR2 FYNNEI. Germline trimming cut 6 bases from V and 9 bases from J; bases unmatched to any gene: 13. The DNA of the CDR3 is TGTGCCAGCAGCGTGAGACAGGGGCCTACGGGGCAGTACTTC. Protein: CASSVRQGPTGQYF.

This clonotype was counted many times. This chain connects TRBV24-1 to TRBJ2-1; 7 positions agree with TRBD2. V lost 3 bases, J lost 0 bases, and 7 bases stayed unmatched. Germline CDR1 reads KGHDR; CDR2 reads SFDVKD. The CDR3 is made up of 17 amino acids. The CDR3 nucleotides are TGTGCCACCAGTGATGCCAGCGGGACCCTCTCCTACAATGAGCAGTTCTTC. Protein: CATSDASGTLSYNEQFF.

The J gene is TRBJ2-2, the V gene TRBV27, with 7 bases fitting TRBD1. CDR1 is MNHEY, CDR2 SMNVEV, per germline (reference sequence). V shed 2 bases and J 8 bases; nucleotides not matched to a gene: 8. The CDR3 runs 15 residues. DNA of the CDR3: TGTGCCAGCAGTTTAAATAGGGGGCTTGCGGGGGAGCTGTTTTTT. Residues: CASSLNRGLAGELFF.